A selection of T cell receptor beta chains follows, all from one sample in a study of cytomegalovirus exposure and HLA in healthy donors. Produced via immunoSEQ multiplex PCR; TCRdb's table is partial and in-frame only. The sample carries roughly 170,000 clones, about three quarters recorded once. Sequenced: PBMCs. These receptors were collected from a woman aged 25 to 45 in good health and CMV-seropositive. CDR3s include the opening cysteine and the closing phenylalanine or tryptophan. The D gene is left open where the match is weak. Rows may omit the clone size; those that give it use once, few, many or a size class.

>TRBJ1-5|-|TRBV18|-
CASSPQKTGVDQPQHF
TGTGCCAGCTCACCGCAAAAGACAGGTGTCGATCAGCCCCAGCATTTT
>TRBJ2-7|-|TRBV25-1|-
CASKGGRALYEQYF
TGTGCCAGCAAGGGGGGGAGAGCCCTATACGAGCAGTACTTC
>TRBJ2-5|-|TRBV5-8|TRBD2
CASSSGLAGIQETQYF
TGTGCCAGCAGCTCTGGACTAGCGGGAATCCAAGAGACCCAGTACTTC
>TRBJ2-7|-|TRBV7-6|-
CASSQGFDEQYF
TGTGCCAGCAGCCAGGGCTTTGACGAGCAGTACTTC
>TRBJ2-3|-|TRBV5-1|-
CASSSPRQVSTDTQYF
TGCGCCAGCAGCTCACCACGACAGGTTAGCACAGATACGCAGTATTTT
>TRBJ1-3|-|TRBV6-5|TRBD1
CASSYSQGAYGDTIYF
TGTGCCAGCAGTTACTCGCAGGGGGCTTACGGAGACACCATATATTTT
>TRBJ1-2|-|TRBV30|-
CAWSVRDINYGYTF
TGTGCCTGGAGTGTACGGGACATTAACTATGGCTACACCTTC
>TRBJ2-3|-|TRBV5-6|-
CASSLAGTPPERTDTQYF
TGTGCCAGCAGCTTGGCTGGCACGCCCCCCGAACGCACAGATACGCAGTATTTT
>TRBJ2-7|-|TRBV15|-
CATSRGLSADEQYF
TGTGCCACCAGCAGAGGACTGTCAGCGGACGAGCAGTACTTC
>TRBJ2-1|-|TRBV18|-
CASSPRNLGSYNEQFF
TGTGCCAGCTCACCACGGAACCTAGGCTCCTACAATGAGCAGTTCTTC
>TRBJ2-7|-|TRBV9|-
CASSGQAEGEQYF
TGTGCCAGCAGCGGCCAGGCCGAGGGCGAGCAGTACTTC
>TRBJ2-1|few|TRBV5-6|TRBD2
CASSSQGLAGLIF
TGTGCCAGCAGCTCACAGGGACTAGCGGGCTTGATCTTC
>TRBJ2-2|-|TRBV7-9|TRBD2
CATGKREATGELFF
TGTGCCACCGGCAAGCGGGAGGCCACCGGGGAGCTGTTTTTT
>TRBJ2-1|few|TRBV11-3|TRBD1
CASSLSGTGEDEQFF
TGTGCCAGCAGCTTATCCGGGACAGGGGAGGATGAGCAGTTCTTC
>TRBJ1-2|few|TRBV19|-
CASSLQGQGGYTF
TGTGCCAGTAGTTTACAGGGTCAAGGGGGCTACACCTTC
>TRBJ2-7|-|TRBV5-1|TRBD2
CASSPGLAGANEQYF
TGCGCCAGCAGCCCTGGTTTAGCGGGAGCTAACGAGCAGTACTTC
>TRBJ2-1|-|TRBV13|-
CASSLGREYNEQFF
TGTGCCAGCAGCTTAGGCCGGGAGTACAATGAGCAGTTCTTC
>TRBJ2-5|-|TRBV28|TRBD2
CASSSGTRRETQYF
TGTGCCAGCAGCTCAGGGACTAGGAGGGAGACCCAGTACTTC
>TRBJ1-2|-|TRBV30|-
CAWSVYLGDGYTF
TGTGCCTGGAGTGTTTATTTGGGCGATGGCTACACCTTC
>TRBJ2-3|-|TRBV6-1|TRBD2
CASASGGFLTDTQYF
TGTGCCAGCGCGAGCGGGGGTTTTTTGACAGATACGCAGTATTTT
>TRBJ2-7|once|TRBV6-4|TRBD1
CASSNEQGRGNEQYF
TGTGCCAGCAGCAACGAACAGGGGAGAGGCAACGAGCAGTACTTC
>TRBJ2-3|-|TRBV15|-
CATSRDGRGQGTDTQYF
TGTGCCACCAGCAGAGATGGCCGCGGTCAAGGCACAGATACGCAGTATTTT
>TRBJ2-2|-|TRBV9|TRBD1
CASSVEGGATAGELFF
TGTGCCAGCAGCGTAGAAGGGGGCGCAACCGCCGGGGAGCTGTTTTTT
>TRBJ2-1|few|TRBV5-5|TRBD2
CASSGRTSGRGYNEQFF
TGTGCCAGCAGCGGGCGGACTAGCGGGAGGGGCTACAATGAGCAGTTCTTC
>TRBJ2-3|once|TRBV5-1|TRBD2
CASSRGGRTDTQYF
TGCGCCAGCAGCCGCGGGGGGCGCACAGATACGCAGTATTTT
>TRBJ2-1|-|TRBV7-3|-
CASSFQPSSDEQFF
TGTGCCAGCAGCTTTCAACCTTCCAGCGATGAGCAGTTCTTC
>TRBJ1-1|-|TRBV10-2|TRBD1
CASSEGTGAFMNTEAFF
TGCGCCAGCAGTGAGGGGACAGGGGCCTTTATGAACACTGAAGCTTTCTTT
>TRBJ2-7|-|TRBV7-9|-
CASSLGAGPNHYEQYF
TGTGCCAGCAGCTTAGGGGCGGGACCGAACCACTACGAGCAGTACTTC
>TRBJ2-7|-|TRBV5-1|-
CASSLEWAESYEQYF
TGCGCCAGCAGCTTGGAGTGGGCAGAGTCCTACGAGCAGTACTTC
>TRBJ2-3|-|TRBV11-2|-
CASSSQVPTDTQYF
TGTGCCAGCAGCTCACAGGTACCCACAGATACGCAGTATTTT
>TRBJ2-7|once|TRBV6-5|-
CASSYGPEDYEQYF
TGTGCCAGCAGTTACGGTCCCGAGGACTACGAGCAGTACTTC
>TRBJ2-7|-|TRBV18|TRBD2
CASSPTSGRLDEQYF
TGTGCCAGCTCACCAACTAGCGGGAGGCTCGACGAGCAGTACTTC
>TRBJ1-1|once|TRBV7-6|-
CASSLDQNTEAFF
TGTGCCAGCAGCTTAGATCAGAACACTGAAGCTTTCTTT
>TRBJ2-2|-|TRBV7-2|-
CASSSSAGTLHNGELFF
TGTGCCAGCAGCTCATCGGCCGGGACACTCCATAACGGGGAGCTGTTTTTT
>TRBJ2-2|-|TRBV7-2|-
CASSLAGYTGELFF
TGTGCCAGCAGCTTGGCAGGTTACACCGGGGAGCTGTTTTTT
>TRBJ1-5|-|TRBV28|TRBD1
CASSRDSFNQPQHF
TGTGCCAGCAGTCGGGACAGTTTTAATCAGCCCCAGCATTTT
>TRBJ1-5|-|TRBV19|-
CASSTTGSPYSNQPQHF
TGTGCCAGTAGTACTACAGGGTCCCCCTATAGCAATCAGCCCCAGCATTTT
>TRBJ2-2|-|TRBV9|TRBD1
CASSVAWGTGFAGELFF
TGTGCCAGCAGCGTAGCTTGGGGGACAGGTTTCGCCGGGGAGCTGTTTTTT
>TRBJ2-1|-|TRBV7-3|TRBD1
CASSLTGQGYEQFF
TGTGCCAGCAGCTTAACGGGACAGGGTTACGAGCAGTTCTTC
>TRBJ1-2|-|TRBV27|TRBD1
CASSSPGQGYYGYTF
TGTGCCAGCAGTTCCCCGGGACAGGGTTACTATGGCTACACCTTC
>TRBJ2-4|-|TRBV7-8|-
CASSFRTAPGPKNIQYF
TGTGCCAGCAGCTTCCGGACAGCCCCTGGTCCCAAAAACATTCAGTACTTC
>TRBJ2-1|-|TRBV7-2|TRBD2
CASNVASGTYNEQFF
TGTGCCAGCAACGTGGCTAGCGGGACTTACAATGAGCAGTTCTTC
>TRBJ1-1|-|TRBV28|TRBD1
CASQGTGGVTEAFF
TGTGCCAGCCAGGGGACAGGGGGCGTCACTGAAGCTTTCTTT
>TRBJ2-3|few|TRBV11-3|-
CASSLDRDTQYF
TGTGCCAGCAGCTTAGATCGAGATACGCAGTATTTT
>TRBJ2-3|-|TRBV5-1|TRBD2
CASSFVSGKEDTQYF
TGCGCCAGCAGCTTCGTTAGCGGGAAGGAAGATACGCAGTATTTT
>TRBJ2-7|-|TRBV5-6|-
CASSRAAGHEQYF
TGTGCCAGCAGCCGCGCCGCGGGCCACGAGCAGTACTTC
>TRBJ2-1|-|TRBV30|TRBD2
CAWSGTTSGDYNEQFF
TGTGCCTGGAGTGGAACAACTAGCGGGGACTACAATGAGCAGTTCTTC